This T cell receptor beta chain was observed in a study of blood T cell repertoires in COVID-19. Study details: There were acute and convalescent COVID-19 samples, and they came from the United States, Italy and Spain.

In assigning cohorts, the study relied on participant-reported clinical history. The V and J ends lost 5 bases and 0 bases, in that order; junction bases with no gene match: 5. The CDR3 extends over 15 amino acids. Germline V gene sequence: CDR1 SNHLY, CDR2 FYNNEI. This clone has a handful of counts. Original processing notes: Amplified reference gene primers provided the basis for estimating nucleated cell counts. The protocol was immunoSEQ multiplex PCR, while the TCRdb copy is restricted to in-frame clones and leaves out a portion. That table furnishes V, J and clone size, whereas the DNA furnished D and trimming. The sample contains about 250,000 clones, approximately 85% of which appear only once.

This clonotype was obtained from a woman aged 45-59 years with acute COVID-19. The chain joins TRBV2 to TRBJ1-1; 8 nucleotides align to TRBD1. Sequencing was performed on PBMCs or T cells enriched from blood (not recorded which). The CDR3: CASSPRTGLNTEAFF. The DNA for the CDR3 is TGTGCCAGCAGTCCACGGACAGGGCTGAACACTGAAGCTTTCTTT.